This T cell receptor beta chain was retrieved from a study of T cells in Graves' hyperthyroidism and ophthalmopathy. About the study: At the time of initial diagnosis and before any treatment, peripheral blood was collected.

This CDR3 is 13 amino acids long. Trimming removed 5 bases at V and 3 bases at J, with 9 bases between. The V gene's germline CDR1 is SGHTA and CDR2 FQGTGA. This clonotype was counted many times. Patients were excluded because of uncontrolled infection, other autoimmune disease, pregnancy or lactation. RNA transcripts yielded amplified TCR beta CDR3 regions. The HTBI primer set was used in a first-round RT-PCR of the TCR CDR3. TCRdb analysed the multiplex PCR reads with MiXCR anew, one entry per CDR3 protein. Seen here are hundreds of thousands of distinct CDR3 sequences, approximately 15% observed once, and the top ten hold approximately 15%.

This clonotype was sampled from a woman aged 40 to 50 with Graves' hyperthyroidism. Sequenced sample: blood. The rearrangement uses TRBV7-3 and TRBJ2-3, with no clear D. The CDR3 bases are TGTGCCAGCAGCCGAATGGGGACAGATACGCAGTATTTT. The encoded protein is CASSRMGTDTQYF. Full variable domain (outside the CDR3, taken from reference TRBV7-3 and TRBJ2-3): GAGVSQTPSNKVTEKGKYVELRCDPISGHTALYWYRQSLGQGPEFLIYFQGTGAADDSGLPNDRFFAVRPEGSVSTLKIQRTERGDSAVYLCASSRMGTDTQYFGPGTRLTVL.